This T cell receptor beta chain was found in a study of blood T cell repertoires in COVID-19. Overall study: The samples span acute and convalescent COVID-19 from the United States, Italy and Spain. In each case, the material was cDNA or gDNA derived from T cells, B-cell-depleted T cells, or PBMCs.

Study processing details: How many nucleated cells were present was estimated from reference gene primer amplification. Using immunoSEQ multiplex PCR, the repertoire was profiled, and TCRdb retains in-frame clones only, with some absent. The DNA gave D and trimming, while V, J and clone size come from that table. The sample yields tens of thousands of clones, more than 90% seen once. Germline loops: CDR1 LGHDT, CDR2 YNNKEL (reference sequence). V shed 7 bases, J shed 2 bases, and the junction held 9 bases outside the gene matches. The CDR3 spans 15 residues. The chain is built from TRBV3-1 (or the pseudogene TRBV3-2) and TRBJ1-1; 8 bases are a match to TRBD1. Sequencing used peripheral blood. The receptor was derived from a man aged 55 to 69 with acute or convalescent COVID-19. The chain's CDR3 is CASNLAGQGNTEAFF. CDR3 nucleotide sequence: TGTGCCAGCAACCTAGCCGGACAGGGAAACACTGAAGCTTTCTTT.